These T cell receptor beta chains were read from a single sample in a study of blood T cell repertoires in COVID-19. Produced via immunoSEQ multiplex PCR; TCRdb's table is partial and in-frame only. Here the sample spans around 160,000 clones, over 85% being singletons. Sequencing was performed on peripheral blood. These receptors originate from a man aged 55-75 years with active or convalescent COVID-19. The CDR3 runs from the conserved cysteine through the conserved F or W. A D gene is named only where the DNA matches it firmly.

>TRBV5-4|TRBJ2-7|TRBD1
CASSLGGTGRYEQYF
TGTGCCAGCAGCTTGGGGGGGACAGGGCGGTACGAGCAGTACTTC
>TRBV6-1|TRBJ1-1|NA
CASSERAGRSTEAFF
TGTGCCAGCAGTGAAAGGGCAGGGAGGAGCACTGAAGCTTTCTTT
>TRBV7-2|TRBJ1-2|NA
CASSPGPVNYGYTF
TGTGCCAGCAGCCCCGGTCCCGTGAACTATGGCTACACCTTC
>TRBV20-1|TRBJ1-1|NA
CSANRNTEAFF
TGCAGTGCTAACAGGAACACTGAAGCTTTCTTT
>TRBV10-1|TRBJ2-2|TRBD1
CASGEQGVYTGELFF
TGCGCCAGCGGCGAACAGGGGGTATACACCGGGGAGCTGTTTTTT
>TRBV10-3|TRBJ2-1|NA
CAISGTVTLSSYNEQFF
TGTGCCATCAGTGGAACTGTTACTCTGAGCTCCTACAATGAGCAGTTCTTC
>TRBV6-5|TRBJ1-2|NA
CASRNADGYTF
TGTGCCAGCCGGAACGCGGATGGCTACACCTTC
>TRBV29-1|TRBJ2-5|TRBD2
CSVMTSGAWGETQYF
TGCAGCGTCATGACTAGCGGGGCGTGGGGAGAGACCCAGTACTTC
>TRBV6-2/TRBV6-3|TRBJ2-7|TRBD1
CASSYSRTGAYEQYF
TGTGCCAGCAGTTACTCCAGGACAGGGGCCTACGAGCAGTACTTC
>TRBV3-1/TRBV3-2|TRBJ1-1|TRBD1
CASGKQGAGNTEAFF
TGTGCCAGCGGAAAACAGGGGGCAGGGAACACTGAAGCTTTCTTT